This T cell receptor beta chain emerged from a study of blood T cell repertoires in COVID-19. Study overall: COVID-19 samples, acute and convalescent, were from the United States, Italy and Spain. Sources were T cells, B-cell-depleted T cells, or PBMCs; the material itself was cDNA or gDNA.

Source study methods: Reference gene primer amplification yielded estimated nucleated cell counts. The protocol was immunoSEQ multiplex PCR, while the TCRdb copy is restricted to in-frame clones and leaves out a portion. V, J and clone size are those of that table, while D and trimming were read from the DNA. This sample carries 360,000 or so clones, roughly 90% of them seen once, and the ten largest clones take 6% to 7.5%. Trimming pared 3 bases from V and 0 bases from J, leaving 7 bases between. Germline V CDR1 and CDR2: MNHEY, SMNVEV (reference sequence). CDR3 length: 14 residues. The sequenced sample consisted of peripheral blood. The V and J genes are TRBV27 and TRBJ2-3; possibly TRBD2 for D (6 bases). The clonotype originates from a man aged 18 to 30 with active or convalescent COVID-19. The CDR3 loop is CASSLRDSTDTQYF. The CDR3 DNA sequence: TGTGCCAGCAGTTTGCGGGATAGCACAGATACGCAGTATTTT.